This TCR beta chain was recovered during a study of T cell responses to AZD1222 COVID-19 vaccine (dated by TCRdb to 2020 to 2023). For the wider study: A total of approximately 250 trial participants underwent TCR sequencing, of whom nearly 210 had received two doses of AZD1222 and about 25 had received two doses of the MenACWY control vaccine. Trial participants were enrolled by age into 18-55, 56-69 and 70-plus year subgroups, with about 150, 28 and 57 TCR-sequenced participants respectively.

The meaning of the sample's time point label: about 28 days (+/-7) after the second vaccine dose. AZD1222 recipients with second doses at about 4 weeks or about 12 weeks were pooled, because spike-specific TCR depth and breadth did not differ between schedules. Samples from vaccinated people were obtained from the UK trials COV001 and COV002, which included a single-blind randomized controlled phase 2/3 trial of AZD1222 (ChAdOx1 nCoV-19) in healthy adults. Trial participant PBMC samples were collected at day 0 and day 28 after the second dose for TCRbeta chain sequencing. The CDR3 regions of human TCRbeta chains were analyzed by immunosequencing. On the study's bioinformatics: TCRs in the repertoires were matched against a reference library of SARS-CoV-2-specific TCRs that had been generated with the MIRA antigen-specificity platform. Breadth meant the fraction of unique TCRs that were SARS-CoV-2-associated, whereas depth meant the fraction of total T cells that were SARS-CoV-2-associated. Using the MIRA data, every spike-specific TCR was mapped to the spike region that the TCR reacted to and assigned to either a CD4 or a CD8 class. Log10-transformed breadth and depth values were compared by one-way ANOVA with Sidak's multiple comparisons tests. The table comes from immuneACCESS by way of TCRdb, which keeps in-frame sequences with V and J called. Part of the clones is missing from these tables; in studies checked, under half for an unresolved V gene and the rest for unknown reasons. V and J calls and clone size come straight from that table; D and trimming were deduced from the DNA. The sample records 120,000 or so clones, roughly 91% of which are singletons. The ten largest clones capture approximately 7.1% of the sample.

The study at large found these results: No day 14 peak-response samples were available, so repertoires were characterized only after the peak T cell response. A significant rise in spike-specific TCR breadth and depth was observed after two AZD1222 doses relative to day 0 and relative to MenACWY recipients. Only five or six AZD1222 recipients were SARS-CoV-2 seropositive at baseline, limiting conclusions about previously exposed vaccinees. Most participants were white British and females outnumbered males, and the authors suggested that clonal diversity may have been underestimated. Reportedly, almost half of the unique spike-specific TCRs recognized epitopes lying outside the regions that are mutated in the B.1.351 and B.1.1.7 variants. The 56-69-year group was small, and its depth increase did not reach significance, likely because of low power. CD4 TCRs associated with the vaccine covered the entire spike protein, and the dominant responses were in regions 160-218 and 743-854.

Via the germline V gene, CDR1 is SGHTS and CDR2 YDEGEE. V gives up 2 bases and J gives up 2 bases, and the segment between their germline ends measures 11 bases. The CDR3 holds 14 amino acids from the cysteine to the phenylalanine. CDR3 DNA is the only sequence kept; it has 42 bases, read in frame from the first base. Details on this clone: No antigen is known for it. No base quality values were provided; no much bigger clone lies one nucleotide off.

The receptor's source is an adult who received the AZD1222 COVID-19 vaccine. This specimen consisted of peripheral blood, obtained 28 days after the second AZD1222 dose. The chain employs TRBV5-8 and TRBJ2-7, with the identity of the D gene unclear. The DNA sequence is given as TGTGCCAGCAGCTTCAATAGAGATACCTACGAGCAGTACTTC. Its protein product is CASSFNRDTYEQYF.